The entry that follows covers one T cell receptor (beta chain) sequence. Antigen: not known. This sample was included in a study of cytomegalovirus exposure and HLA in healthy donors. For the study at large: As an earlier analysis found, some 180 million T cells yielded about 120 million unique TCR beta sequences. Out of 398 genotyped donors, roughly 78% belonged to the Caucasian-associated ancestry cluster. Regarding the study as a whole: About 90% or about 30% of the time was how often most TCR beta V segments were productive, according to an earlier analysis. At a 0.05 false discovery rate, a later analysis found approximately 15,000 TCR beta sequences to be associated with HLA alleles.

The PCR was carried out with 60 Vbeta primers and 13 Jbeta primers. Some clones are missing from TCRdb's copy, which holds only in-frame ones; the method was immunoSEQ multiplex PCR. The sample has 150,000 to 200,000 clones; under 90% are singletons. This CDR3 spans 17 amino acids. V dropped 1 base and J dropped 3; count of bases not matched to a gene: 8. Germline values: CDR1 MDHEN, CDR2 SYDVKM. The chain has TRBV28 and TRBJ2-4; TRBD2 aligns across 8 bases. The TCR comes from a man under 40 in good health and CMV-seropositive. The sequencing sample was made of PBMCs. This chain's CDR3 is CASSLSAGGSGKNIQYF. The DNA for the CDR3 is TGTGCCAGCAGTTTATCCGCGGGGGGCAGTGGCAAAAACATTCAGTACTTC. Filled out from reference TRBV28 and TRBJ2-4, the complete variable domain reads DVKVTQSSRYLVKRTGEKVFLECVQDMDHENMFWYRQDPGLGLRLIYFSYDVKMKEKGDIPEGYSVSREKKERFSLILESASTNQTSMYLCASSLSAGGSGKNIQYFGAGTRLSVL.